Here is one T cell receptor beta chain with its context. Its target antigen remains unknown. Base qualities were left out, and no much larger clone turns up one base away. This entry belongs to a study of blood T cells in healthy people across ages (dated by TCRdb to the mid-2010s). Some background on the complete study: In model experiments, roughly one uniquely barcoded TCR beta cDNA molecule per two T cells was captured by template switching. To track age-related changes in TCR beta repertoire diversity, the study relied on deep sequencing normalized with unique cDNA molecular identifiers. The donors were split into four age groups: young (average 16 years), middle-aged (nearly 40), aged (more than 55) and long-lived (82). To avoid experimental bias, donors of different ages were randomly spread across the sequencing lanes. The study analyzed two additional independent replicas of 1 million unique cDNA reads from the same blood draw for two donors, one aged 18 to 29 and one aged 80 or older.

The paper as a whole reports these results and caveats: Compared with the aged group, more naive CD4+ T cells, fewer expanded clones and increased TCR diversity were shown by the long-lived group, suggesting age selection. As age increased, observed TCR beta diversity per million T cells dropped in a roughly linear way, and a significant reduction was already evident by age 40. Because donor CMV infection status was unknown, age-related changes in expanded clonotypes were potentially confounded. Bulk unsorted PBMC profiling prevented conclusive comparison of naive and antigen-experienced compartments. There was a strong correlation between observed TCR beta diversity and the percentage of naive T cells measured by flow cytometry. Estimates of total diversity based on one million sequenced T cells were considered lower bounds and underestimates.

Systemically healthy Caucasian individuals from Russia, some 36 in total and aged roughly 6 to 100 years, were included as donors. About 10 milliliters of peripheral blood were collected from each donor into EDTA-treated Vacutainer tubes. PBMCs were isolated by Ficoll-Paque density-gradient centrifugation, with at least 6.5 million obtained per sample. Trizol reagent was used to extract total RNA from PBMCs, with at least 5.5 micrograms per sample. For every donor, an aliquot of PBMCs went through flow cytometry to measure the percentages of naive CD45RAhigh/CD27high T cells. The method behind the library was 5' RACE. Reads for this sample came from an Illumina HiSeq 2500. The second PCR ran for roughly 7 to 12 cycles and used a J-beta primer mix along with a sample-barcoded 5' primer. A template-switch 5' adaptor carrying 12 random nucleotides introduced a unique molecular identifier onto each TCR beta cDNA molecule. Each sample yielded at least 2.5 million CDR3-containing paired-end reads. First-strand cDNA synthesis was performed from all RNA using the Mint cDNA synthesis kit, with priming by a TRBC-specific oligonucleotide. After uracil-DNA glycosylase treatment, a first 18-cycle PCR used universal primers M1SS and BC2_uni_R on all cDNA. The published analysis was carried out like this. Each sample was normalized by randomly selecting 1 million high-quality reads, each carrying a distinct molecular identifier. Reads sharing molecular identifiers were discarded rather than binned into consensus sequences. MiTCR, with a Q25 quality threshold and the strictest error-elimination algorithm, was used for CDR3 identification, clonotype clustering and error correction. A nonparametric unseen species model using Euler transformation provided a lower-bound estimate of total TCR beta diversity. TCRdb cleaned the public reads at Q25 with fastp, built clones with MiXCR and kept in-frame beta chains. Rows with one shared CDR3 protein collapse into an entry with the most common genes and DNA. What appears here as the V and J calls and clone size reflects TCRdb's work, not the paper's. The sample table shows over a million distinct CDR3 sequences, and about 40% are seen once. 7% to 9% of the sample lies in the top ten.

Sequences were obtained from blood. This clonotype was sampled from a woman under 30 in good health.

The DNA reads as follows: TGCAGTGCTGCGGAGACAGGGACAGATACGCAGTATTTT. It is translated as CSAAETGTDTQYF. The sequence is built from TRBV20-1 and TRBJ2-3, and TRBD1 aligns with 7 junction nucleotides. Its CDR3 holds 13 amino acids, cysteine through phenylalanine. Just CDR3 DNA is preserved here, 39 bases in frame from base 1. As encoded in the germline V gene (reference sequence), CDR1 is DFQATT while CDR2 is SNEGSKA. The germline V and J ends show losses of 5 bases and 3 bases respectively, and no gene match explains 5 bases of the junction.